The 20 T cell receptor beta chains reported below all come from one sample, sequenced in a study of a mutant IDH1 vaccine in newly diagnosed glioma. TCRdb's copy holds only in-frame clones and misses some; the assay was immunoSEQ multiplex PCR. In the table there are tens of thousands of clones, around 80% of which are singletons. Time point defined: week 11, during vaccination. Every vaccine dose comprised 300 ug of mutant IDH1 20-mer peptide plus topical imiquimod. Their antigens are not known. The sample consisted of PBMCs, taken from a glioma patient whose treatment included an IDH1 peptide vaccine. The source is a man aged 45-60 years with glioma.

This chain links TRBV2 with TRBJ2-3; 7 nucleotides match TRBD2. The length of the CDR3 is 15 residues. Losses at the gene ends were 3 bases for V and 0 bases for J; bases not matched to a gene: 3. The germline gives CDR1 SNHLY, CDR2 FYNNEI. This chain's CDR3 is CASSDSRGSTDTQYF. The CDR3 nucleotides read TGTGCCAGCAGTGACTCGCGGGGGAGCACAGATACGCAGTATTTT.

The chain joins TRBV5-1 to TRBJ2-1; 11 nucleotides match TRBD2. After removal of 2 bases from V and 9 bases from J, the junction contained 4 bases not matched to a gene. The CDR3 extends over 14 amino acids. From germline, CDR1 is SGHRS and CDR2 YFSETQ. CDR3 loop: CASSFSGGVGEQFF. CDR3 coding DNA: TGCGCCAGCAGCTTTAGCGGGGGGGTGGGTGAGCAGTTCTTC.

This clone was observed a single time. CDR3 bases: TGTGCCAGCAGCCACGGGGAAGAGCGGATATACGAGCAGTACTTC. It yields the protein CASSHGEERIYEQYF. The rearrangement joins TRBV7-9 to TRBJ2-7; possible D gene TRBD2, 5 bases. The germline V gene has CDR1 SEHNR and CDR2 FQNEAQ (reference sequence). CDR3 length: 15 residues. Trimming cost V 5 bases and J 4 bases, with 18 bases left between them. Filled out from reference TRBV7-9 and TRBJ2-7, the complete variable domain reads DTGVSQNPRHKITKRGQNVTFRCDPISEHNRLYWYRQTLGQGPEFLTYFQNEAQLEKSRLLSDRFSAERPKGSFSTLEIQRTEQGDSAMYLCASSHGEERIYEQYFGPGTRLTVT.

This clone was detected only a few times. This chain connects TRBV6-6 to TRBJ1-3; D call uncertain. Germline loops: CDR1 MNHNY, CDR2 SVGAGI (reference sequence). This CDR3 has 15 amino acids. The V end was cut by 2 bases, the J end by 0 bases, with 8 bases between. In DNA, the CDR3 is TGTGCCAGCAGTTACAGCCTGAGCTCTGGAAACACCATATATTTT. Protein sequence: CASSYSLSSGNTIYF.

The V call is TRBV28, the J call TRBJ2-7, with 9 nucleotides matching TRBD1. The CDR3 has 13 amino acids. With 10 bases clipped from V and 2 bases from J, the junction kept 6 bases outside the gene matches. Germline V gives CDR1 MDHEN, CDR2 SYDVKM. The CDR3 is CATTGGVAYEQYF. CDR3 nucleotides: TGTGCCACTACAGGGGGCGTCGCCTACGAGCAGTACTTC.

V and J are TRBV25-1 and TRBJ2-2; maybe TRBD2 (6 bases). Trimming shortened V by 4 bases and J by 3 bases, and 15 bases separated the two germline ends. The germline CDR1 and CDR2 sequences are MGHDK and SYGVNS. This CDR3 spans 16 amino acids. The CDR3 is CASSALASGDTGELFF. The DNA of the CDR3 is TGTGCCAGCAGTGCCCTAGCGAGTGGGGACACCGGGGAGCTGTTTTTT.

The chain joins TRBV19 to TRBJ2-7, with D unclear. This CDR3 is 11 amino acids long. V was clipped by 5 bases and J by 4 bases, with 6 bases between them. Per germline, CDR1 LNHDA and CDR2 SQIVND (reference sequence). The DNA of the CDR3 is TGTGCCAGTAGTTACAAGTACGAGCAGTACTTC. Translated, it gives CASSYKYEQYF.

The chain is built from TRBV6-6 and TRBJ1-1; D is perhaps TRBD1 (5 bases). This CDR3 has 14 amino acids. In germline, CDR1 is MNHNY, CDR2 SVGAGI (reference sequence). Trimming removed 7 bases at V and 1 base at J, with 13 bases between. CDR3 DNA sequence: TGTGCCAGCACCCTTGCCAGGGAGAACACTGAAGCTTTCTTT. As protein: CASTLARENTEAFF.

The CDR3 DNA reads TGTGCCAGTAGTATGATTGGGCAGCTAGCCAAAAACATTCAGTACTTC. Its protein is CASSMIGQLAKNIQYF. V gene TRBV19 combines with J gene TRBJ2-4; the D is unclear. This CDR3 is 16 amino acids long. CDR1 is LNHDA, CDR2 SQIVND, per germline (reference sequence). V lost 3 bases, J lost 0 bases, and 12 bases lay in between.

This clone showed up just once. The J gene is TRBJ2-5, the V gene TRBV10-3, with D perhaps matching TRBD1 (6 bases). Per germline, CDR1 ENHRY and CDR2 SYGVKD. The CDR3 contains 18 residues. V was clipped by 3 bases and J by 0 bases, with 20 bases between them. The chain's CDR3 is CAISEDTLFTGNQETQYF. The CDR3 nucleotides read TGTGCCATCAGTGAAGACACTCTATTTACAGGGAACCAAGAGACCCAGTACTTC.

The chain couples TRBV6-5 to TRBJ2-2; no clear D. The ends were cut back, 4 bases at V and 7 bases at J, with 4 bases in the middle. The germline V gene encodes CDR1 MNHEY and CDR2 SVGAGI. CDR3 size: 11 residues. The CDR3 coding sequence is TGTGCCAGCAGTTGGTTCGGGGAGCTGTTTTTT. It codes for CASSWFGELFF.

This sequence joins TRBV5-4 and TRBJ1-2; 8 nucleotides match TRBD1. The V and J ends lost 0 bases and 3 bases, in that order; junction bases with no gene match: 10. This CDR3 is built from 17 residues. Germline V CDR1 and CDR2: SGHNT, YYREEE (reference sequence). This CDR3 is CASSLDADRGSDYGYTF. DNA of the CDR3: TGTGCCAGCAGCTTGGATGCCGACAGGGGCTCGGACTATGGCTACACCTTC.

This chain links TRBV7-9 with TRBJ2-3; 10 nucleotides line up with TRBD1. Germline loops: CDR1 SEHNR, CDR2 FQNEAQ (reference sequence). CDR3 length equals 14 residues. V lost 8 bases, J lost 6 bases, and 8 bases stayed unmatched. CDR3 residues: CASGGQGFLDTQYF. The CDR3 region has the DNA TGTGCCAGCGGGGGACAGGGGTTCCTTGATACGCAGTATTTT.

The V gene is TRBV2, the J gene TRBJ1-5; 8 nucleotides agree with TRBD1. CDR1 and CDR2 from the germline V gene are SNHLY and FYNNEI. The ends lost 8 bases at V and 1 base at J; junction bases unmatched: 7. This CDR3 is 15 amino acids long. The CDR3 DNA is TGTGCCAGCTGCCAGGGGGCTAGGAGCAATCAGCCCCAGCATTTT. It specifies CASCQGARSNQPQHF.

The chain carries TRBV7-2 and TRBJ2-7; D might be TRBD2 (6 bases). The V gene's germline CDR1 is SGHTA and CDR2 FQGNSA. The CDR3 has 13 amino acids. V was trimmed by 5 bases and J by 3 bases, leaving 11 bases between them. This chain's CDR3 is CASSPPDYYEQYF. CDR3 bases: TGTGCCAGCAGCCCACCGGACTACTACGAGCAGTACTTC. The variable domain in full, completed from reference TRBV7-2 and TRBJ2-7, reads GAGVSQSPSNKVTEKGKDVELRCDPISGHTALYWYRQSLGQGLEFLIYFQGNSAPDKSGLPSDRFSAERTGGSVSTLTIQRTQQEDSAVYLCASSPPDYYEQYFGPGTRLTVT.

This chain links TRBV7-2 with TRBJ1-1, with TRBD1 matching 7 bases. Per germline, CDR1 SGHTA and CDR2 FQGNSA. The CDR3 contains 13 residues. V lost 5 bases to trimming and J lost 4 bases; unmatched junction nucleotides: 4. As DNA, the CDR3 is TGTGCCAGCAGCCAGGGGGGGTTCACTGAAGCTTTCTTT. This translates into CASSQGGFTEAFF.

The chain has TRBV2 and TRBJ2-7, with 7 positions matching TRBD2. The germline V gene encodes CDR1 SNHLY and CDR2 FYNNEI. The V and J ends lost 10 bases and 3 bases, in that order; junction bases with no gene match: 12. The CDR3 spans 14 residues. The CDR3 DNA sequence: TGTGCCACCACTGGGGCTAGCGGACACTACGAGCAGTACTTC. Translated: CATTGASGHYEQYF. Variable domain in full (rest from reference TRBV2 and TRBJ2-7): EPEVTQTPSHQVTQMGQEVILRCVPISNHLYFYWYRQILGQKVEFLVSFYNNEISEKSEIFDDQFSVERPDGSNFTLKIRSTKLEDSAMYFCATTGASGHYEQYFGPGTRLTVT.

This clone was seen a few times. The gene calls are TRBV11-2 and TRBJ1-2, with unresolved D. The CDR3 sequence is 13 residues long. Between the trimmed V and J ends, which lost 5 bases and 4 bases, there was a span of 11 bases. Germline V gene sequence: CDR1 SGHAT, CDR2 FQNNGV. In nucleotides, the CDR3 is TGTGCCAGCAGCATCGACATTGGCTATGGCTACACCTTC. Its translation: CASSIDIGYGYTF.

The gene calls are TRBV20-1 and TRBJ1-4; D not certain. The ends were cut back, 5 bases at V and 6 bases at J, with 4 bases in the middle. This CDR3 has 10 amino acids. Per the germline V gene, CDR1 is DFQATT and CDR2 is SNEGSKA (reference sequence). The chain's CDR3 is CSAPDEKLFF. CDR3 in DNA: TGCAGTGCTCCGGATGAAAAACTGTTTTTT.

The chain employs TRBV10-2 and TRBJ2-7, with D tentatively TRBD2 (5 bases). CDR3 length: 15 amino acids. Germline loops: CDR1 WSHSY, CDR2 SAAADI. Trimming pared 7 bases from V and 0 bases from J, leaving 16 bases between. The CDR3 reads CASMSRVEGSYEQYF. The CDR3, as DNA: TGCGCCAGCATGTCGAGGGTAGAAGGCTCCTACGAGCAGTACTTC.